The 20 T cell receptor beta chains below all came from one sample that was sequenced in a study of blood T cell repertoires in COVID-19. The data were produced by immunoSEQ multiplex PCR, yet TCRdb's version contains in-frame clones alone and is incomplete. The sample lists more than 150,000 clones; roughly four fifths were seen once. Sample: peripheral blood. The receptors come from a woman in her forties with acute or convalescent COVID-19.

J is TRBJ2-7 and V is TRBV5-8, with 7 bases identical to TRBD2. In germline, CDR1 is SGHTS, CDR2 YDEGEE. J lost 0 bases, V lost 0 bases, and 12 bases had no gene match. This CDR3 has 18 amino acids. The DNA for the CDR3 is TGTGCCAGCAGCTTGGCCTGGATCCAGCGGGGTCTCTCCTACGAGCAGTACTTC. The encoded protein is CASSLAWIQRGLSYEQYF.

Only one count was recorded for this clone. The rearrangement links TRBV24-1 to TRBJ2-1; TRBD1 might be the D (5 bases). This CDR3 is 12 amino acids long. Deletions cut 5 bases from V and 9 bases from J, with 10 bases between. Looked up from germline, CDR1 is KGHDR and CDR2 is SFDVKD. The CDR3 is CATSGQGVEQFF. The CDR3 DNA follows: TGTGCCACCAGTGGTCAAGGGGTTGAGCAGTTCTTC.

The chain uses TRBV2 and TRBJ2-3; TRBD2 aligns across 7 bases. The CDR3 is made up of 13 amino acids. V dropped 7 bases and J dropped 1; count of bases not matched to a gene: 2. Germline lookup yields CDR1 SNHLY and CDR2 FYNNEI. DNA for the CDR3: TGTGCCAGCATAGCGGGTGGCACAGATACGCAGTATTTT. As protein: CASIAGGTDTQYF.

As DNA, the CDR3 is TGTGCCTGGTGTAAGGGGCTCTCTGGAAACACCATATATTTT. Protein: CAWCKGLSGNTIYF. The V and J genes are TRBV30 and TRBJ1-3, with D possibly TRBD1 on 5 matching bases. Germline V CDR1 and CDR2: GTSNPN, SVGIG (reference sequence). V dropped 5 bases and J dropped 0 bases, with 11 bases sitting between them. The CDR3 runs to 14 residues.

The CDR3 sequence is CASSGGFANEKLFF. CDR3 in DNA: TGTGCCAGCAGCGGAGGGTTCGCTAATGAAAAACTGTTTTTT. This sequence joins TRBV9 and TRBJ1-4, with D unclear. The CDR3 runs 14 residues. The germline CDR1 and CDR2 sequences are SGDLS and YYNGEE. Trimming removed 3 bases at V and 3 bases at J, with 9 bases between.

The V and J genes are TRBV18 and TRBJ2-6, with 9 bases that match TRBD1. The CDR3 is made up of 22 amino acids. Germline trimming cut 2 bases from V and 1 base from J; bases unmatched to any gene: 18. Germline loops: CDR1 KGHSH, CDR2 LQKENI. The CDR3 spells CASSPRDRDATVRFSGANVLTF. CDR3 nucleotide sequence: TGTGCCAGCTCACCAAGGGACAGGGACGCTACAGTGCGATTTTCTGGGGCCAACGTCCTGACTTTC.

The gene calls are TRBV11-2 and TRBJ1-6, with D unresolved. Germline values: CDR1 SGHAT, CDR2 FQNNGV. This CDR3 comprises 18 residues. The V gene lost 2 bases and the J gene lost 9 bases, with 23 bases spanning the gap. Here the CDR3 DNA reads TGTGCCAGCAGCTTATTCGAGGATAGGAGGGAGAAGGTTTCACCCCTCCACTTT. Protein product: CASSLFEDRREKVSPLHF.

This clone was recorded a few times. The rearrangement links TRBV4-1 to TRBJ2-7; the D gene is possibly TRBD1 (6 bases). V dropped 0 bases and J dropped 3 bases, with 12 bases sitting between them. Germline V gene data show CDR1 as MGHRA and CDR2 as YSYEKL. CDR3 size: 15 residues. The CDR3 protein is CASSQEGHQGYEQYF. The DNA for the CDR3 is TGCGCCAGCAGCCAAGAGGGACATCAGGGCTACGAGCAGTACTTC.

The CDR3 region is CAWSSDRGPRNSPLHF. CDR3 bases: TGTGCCTGGAGCTCGGACAGGGGGCCGCGGAATTCACCCCTCCACTTT. J is TRBJ1-6 and V is TRBV30, with 11 bases matching TRBD1. Trimming at V came to 3 bases and at J to 7 bases, leaving 8 bases not matched to a gene. Germline-derived CDR1 and CDR2 are GTSNPN and SVGIG (reference sequence). The CDR3 runs to 16 residues.

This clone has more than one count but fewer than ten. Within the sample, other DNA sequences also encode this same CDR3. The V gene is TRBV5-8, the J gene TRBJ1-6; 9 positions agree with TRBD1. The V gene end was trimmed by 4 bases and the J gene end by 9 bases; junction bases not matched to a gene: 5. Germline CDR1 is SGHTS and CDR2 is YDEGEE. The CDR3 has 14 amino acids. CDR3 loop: CASSPGQGSSPLHF. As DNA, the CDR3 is TGTGCCAGCAGCCCGGGACAGGGTAGTTCACCCCTCCACTTT.

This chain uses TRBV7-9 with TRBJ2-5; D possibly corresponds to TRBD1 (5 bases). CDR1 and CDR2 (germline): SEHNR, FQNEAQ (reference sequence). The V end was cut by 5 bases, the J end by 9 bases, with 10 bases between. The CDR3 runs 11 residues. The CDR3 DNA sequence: TGTGCCAGCAGCCAAGGGGTGGCCCAGTACTTC. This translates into CASSQGVAQYF.

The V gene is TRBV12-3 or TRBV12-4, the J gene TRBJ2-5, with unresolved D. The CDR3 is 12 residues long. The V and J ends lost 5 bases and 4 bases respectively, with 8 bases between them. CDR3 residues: CASSMTGETQYF. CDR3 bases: TGTGCCAGCAGTATGACTGGAGAGACCCAGTACTTC.

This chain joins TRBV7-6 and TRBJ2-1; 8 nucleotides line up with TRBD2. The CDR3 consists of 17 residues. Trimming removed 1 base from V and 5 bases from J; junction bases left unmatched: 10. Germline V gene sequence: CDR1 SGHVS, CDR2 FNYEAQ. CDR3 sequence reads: CASSLGPGPAGDNEQFF. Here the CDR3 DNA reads TGTGCCAGCAGCTTAGGGCCGGGACCAGCGGGGGACAATGAGCAGTTCTTC.

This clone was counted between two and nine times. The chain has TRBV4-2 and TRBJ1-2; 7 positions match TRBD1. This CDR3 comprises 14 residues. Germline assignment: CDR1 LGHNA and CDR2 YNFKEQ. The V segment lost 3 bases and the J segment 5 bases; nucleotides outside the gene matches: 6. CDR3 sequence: CASSQGDSGYGYTF. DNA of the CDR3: TGTGCCAGCAGCCAGGGGGACAGTGGGTATGGCTACACCTTC.

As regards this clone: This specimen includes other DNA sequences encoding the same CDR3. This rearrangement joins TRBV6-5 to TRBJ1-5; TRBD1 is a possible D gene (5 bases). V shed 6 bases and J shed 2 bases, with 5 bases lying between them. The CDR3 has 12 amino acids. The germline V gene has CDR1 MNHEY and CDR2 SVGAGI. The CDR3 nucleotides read TGTGCCAGCAGCAGGGGCAATCAGCCCCAGCATTTT. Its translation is CASSRGNQPQHF.

As DNA, the CDR3 is TGTGCCAGCAGCTTCGCGGGACAGGGACTTTACGAGCAGTACTTC. Its translation: CASSFAGQGLYEQYF. The chain employs TRBV7-2 and TRBJ2-7; TRBD1 agrees at 9 bases. The CDR3 length is 15 residues. The V and J ends lost 3 bases and 4 bases, in that order; junction bases with no gene match: 7. Germline V gives CDR1 SGHTA, CDR2 FQGNSA.

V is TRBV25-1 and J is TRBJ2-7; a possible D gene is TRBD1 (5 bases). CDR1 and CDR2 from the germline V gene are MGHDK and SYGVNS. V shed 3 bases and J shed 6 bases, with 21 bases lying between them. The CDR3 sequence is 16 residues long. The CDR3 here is CASSDLSPGRGTEQYF. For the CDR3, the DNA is TGTGCCAGCAGTGATCTAAGCCCCGGTAGGGGAACCGAGCAGTACTTC.

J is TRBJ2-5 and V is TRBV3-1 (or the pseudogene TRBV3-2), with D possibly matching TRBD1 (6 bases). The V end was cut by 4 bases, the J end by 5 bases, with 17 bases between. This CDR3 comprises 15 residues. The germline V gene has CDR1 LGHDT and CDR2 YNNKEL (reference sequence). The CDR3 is CASSPPDRMWETQYF. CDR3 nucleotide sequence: TGTGCCAGCAGCCCCCCTGACAGGATGTGGGAGACCCAGTACTTC.

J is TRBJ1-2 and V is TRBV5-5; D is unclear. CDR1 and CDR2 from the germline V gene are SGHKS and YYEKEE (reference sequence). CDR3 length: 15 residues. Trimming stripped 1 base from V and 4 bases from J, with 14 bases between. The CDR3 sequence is CASSLPSGGFYGYTF. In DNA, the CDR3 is TGTGCCAGCAGCTTGCCGTCCGGAGGCTTCTATGGCTACACCTTC.

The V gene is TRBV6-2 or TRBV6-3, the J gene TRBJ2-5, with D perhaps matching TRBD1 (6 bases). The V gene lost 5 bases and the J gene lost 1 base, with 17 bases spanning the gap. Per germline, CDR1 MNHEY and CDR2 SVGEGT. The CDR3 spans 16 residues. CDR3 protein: CASSQHRESLQETQYF. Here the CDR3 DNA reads TGTGCCAGCAGTCAGCACAGGGAGTCCCTCCAAGAGACCCAGTACTTC.